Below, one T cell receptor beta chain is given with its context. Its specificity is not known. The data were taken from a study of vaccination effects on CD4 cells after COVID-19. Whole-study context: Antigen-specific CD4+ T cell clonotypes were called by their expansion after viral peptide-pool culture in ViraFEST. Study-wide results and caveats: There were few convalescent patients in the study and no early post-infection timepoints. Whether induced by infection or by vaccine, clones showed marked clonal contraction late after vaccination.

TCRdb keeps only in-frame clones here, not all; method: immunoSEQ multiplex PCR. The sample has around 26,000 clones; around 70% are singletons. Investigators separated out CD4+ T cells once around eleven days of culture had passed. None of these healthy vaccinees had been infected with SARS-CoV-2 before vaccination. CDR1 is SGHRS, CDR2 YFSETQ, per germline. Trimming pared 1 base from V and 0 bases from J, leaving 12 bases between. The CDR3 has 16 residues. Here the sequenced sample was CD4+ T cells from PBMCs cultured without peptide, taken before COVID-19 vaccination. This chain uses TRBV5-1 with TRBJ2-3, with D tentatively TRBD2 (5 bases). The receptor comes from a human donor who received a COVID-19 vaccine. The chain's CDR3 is CASSLSPTRSTDTQYF. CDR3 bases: TGCGCCAGCAGCTTGAGCCCTACTAGAAGCACAGATACGCAGTATTTT.